The clone carrying this TCR beta chain was seen only a few times. Each CDR3 protein is one row after TCRdb ran MiXCR on the RT-PCR reads. The sample carries over 750,000 distinct CDR3 sequences, roughly 20% recorded once. Looked up from germline, CDR1 is SQVTM and CDR2 is ANQGSEA. Between the trimmed V and J ends, which lost 7 bases and 3 bases, there was a span of 12 bases. The CDR3 has 13 residues. This sample is drawn from a study of response to subunit inactivated influenza vaccine. The material was PBMCs from blood, obtained more than 4 days after vaccination. The origin of this receptor is a man aged 45-60 years who received an inactivated influenza vaccine. This chain connects TRBV29-1 to TRBJ2-2; possibly TRBD1 or TRBD2 for D (5 bases each). This chain's CDR3 is CSARDEDTGELFF. The CDR3 DNA is TGCAGCGCCAGGGACGAAGACACCGGGGAGCTGTTTTTT.